This T cell receptor beta chain originates from a study of blood T cell repertoires in COVID-19. Study summary: T cells, B-cell-depleted T cells, or PBMCs provided the cDNA or gDNA that served as material.

Original methodology: Counts of nucleated cells, estimated from reference gene primer amplification, were obtained. The assay was immunoSEQ multiplex PCR, and TCRdb's table has in-frame clones only and misses some. The DNA gave D and trimming, while V, J and clone size come from that table. Altogether about 56,000 clones are present, approximately 81% being singletons, with the ten largest covering over 10%. Germline CDR1 MNHEY, CDR2 SMNVEV (reference sequence). The junction had 7 bases not matched to a gene; V was cut back by 5 bases and J by 0 bases. This CDR3 is 18 amino acids long. Sequencing used peripheral blood. This TCR derives from a woman of 80 years or more with acute or convalescent COVID-19. The chain joins TRBV27 to TRBJ2-3, with 14 bases matching TRBD2. The CDR3: CASSVTSGGGISTDTQYF. The CDR3 region has the DNA TGTGCCAGCAGTGTGACTAGCGGGGGGGGAATTAGCACAGATACGCAGTATTTT.